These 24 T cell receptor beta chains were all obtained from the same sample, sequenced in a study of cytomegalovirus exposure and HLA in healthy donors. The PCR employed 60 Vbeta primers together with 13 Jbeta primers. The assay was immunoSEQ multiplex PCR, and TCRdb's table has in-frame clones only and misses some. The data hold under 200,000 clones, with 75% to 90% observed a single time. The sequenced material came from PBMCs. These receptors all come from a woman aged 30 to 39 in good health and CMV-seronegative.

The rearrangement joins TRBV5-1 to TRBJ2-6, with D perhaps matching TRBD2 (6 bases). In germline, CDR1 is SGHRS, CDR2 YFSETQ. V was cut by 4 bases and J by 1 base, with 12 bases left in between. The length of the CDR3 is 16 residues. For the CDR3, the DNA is TGCGCCAGCAGCCCGAATGCGGGGTCTGGGGCCAACGTCCTGACTTTC. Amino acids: CASSPNAGSGANVLTF.

In nucleotides, the CDR3 is TGTGCCAGCAGCCCTACGGTGTTCTCTGAAGCTTTCTTT. It yields the protein CASSPTVFSEAFF. This chain uses TRBV7-9 with TRBJ1-1; D unresolved. Germline V lookup: CDR1 SEHNR, CDR2 FQNEAQ (reference sequence). The CDR3 is 13 amino acids. The V end lost 5 bases, the J end lost 6 bases, and 13 bases lay between the germline ends.

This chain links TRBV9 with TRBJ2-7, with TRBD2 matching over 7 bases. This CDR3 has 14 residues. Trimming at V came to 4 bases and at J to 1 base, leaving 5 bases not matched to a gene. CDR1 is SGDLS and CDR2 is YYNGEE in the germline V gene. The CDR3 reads CASSTGGGSYEQYF. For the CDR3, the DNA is TGTGCCAGCAGCACTGGGGGAGGGTCCTACGAGCAGTACTTC.

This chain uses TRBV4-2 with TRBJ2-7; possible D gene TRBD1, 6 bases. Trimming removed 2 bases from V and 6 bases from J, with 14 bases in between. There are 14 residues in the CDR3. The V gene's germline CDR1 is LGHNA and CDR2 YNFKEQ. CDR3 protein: CASSQPGQGTEQYF. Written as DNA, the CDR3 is TGTGCCAGCAGCCAACCTGGGCAGGGGACCGAGCAGTACTTC.

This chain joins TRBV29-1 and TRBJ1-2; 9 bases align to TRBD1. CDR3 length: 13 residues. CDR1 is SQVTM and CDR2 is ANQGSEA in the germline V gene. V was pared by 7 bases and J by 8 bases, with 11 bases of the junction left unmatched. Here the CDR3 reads CSAPTGGVVGYTF. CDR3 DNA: TGCAGCGCTCCCACAGGGGGCGTTGTGGGCTACACCTTC.

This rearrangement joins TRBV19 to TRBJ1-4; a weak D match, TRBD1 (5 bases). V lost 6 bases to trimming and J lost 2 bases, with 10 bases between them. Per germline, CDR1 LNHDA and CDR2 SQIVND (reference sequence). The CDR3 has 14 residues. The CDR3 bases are TGTGCCAGTAGCCGGACATTGACTAATGAAAAACTGTTTTTT. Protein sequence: CASSRTLTNEKLFF.

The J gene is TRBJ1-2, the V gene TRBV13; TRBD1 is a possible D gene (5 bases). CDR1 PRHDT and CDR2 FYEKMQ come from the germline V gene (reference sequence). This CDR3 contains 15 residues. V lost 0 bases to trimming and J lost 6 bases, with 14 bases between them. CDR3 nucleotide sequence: TGTGCCAGCAGCTTAGGTGTGGCGGGGCTGAATGGCTACACCTTC. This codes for CASSLGVAGLNGYTF.

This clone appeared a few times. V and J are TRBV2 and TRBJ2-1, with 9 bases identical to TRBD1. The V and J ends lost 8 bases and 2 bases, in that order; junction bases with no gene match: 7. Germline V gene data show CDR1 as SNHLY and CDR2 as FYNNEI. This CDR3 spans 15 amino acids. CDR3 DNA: TGTGCCAGCGGAGCTGGGACAGGGACCTACAATGAGCAGTTCTTC. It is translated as CASGAGTGTYNEQFF.

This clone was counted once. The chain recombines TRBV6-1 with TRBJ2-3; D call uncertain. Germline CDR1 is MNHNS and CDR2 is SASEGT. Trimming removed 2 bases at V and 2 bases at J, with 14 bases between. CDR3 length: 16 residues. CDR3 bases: TGTGCCAGCAGTGAAATCCGGGTAGCCCTCACAGATACGCAGTATTTT. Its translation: CASSEIRVALTDTQYF.

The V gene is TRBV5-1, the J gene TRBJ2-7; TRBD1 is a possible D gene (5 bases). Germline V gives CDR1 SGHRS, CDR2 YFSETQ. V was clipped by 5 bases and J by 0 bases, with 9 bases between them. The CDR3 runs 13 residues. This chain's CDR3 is CASRGVSSYEQYF. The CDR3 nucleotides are TGCGCCAGCAGAGGGGTCAGCTCCTACGAGCAGTACTTC.

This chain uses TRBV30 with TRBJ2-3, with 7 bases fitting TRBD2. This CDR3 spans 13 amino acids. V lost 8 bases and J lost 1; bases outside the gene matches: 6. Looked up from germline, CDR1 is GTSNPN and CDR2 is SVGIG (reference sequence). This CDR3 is CAGWEGRTDTQYF. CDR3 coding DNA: TGTGCCGGATGGGAGGGCCGCACAGATACGCAGTATTTT.

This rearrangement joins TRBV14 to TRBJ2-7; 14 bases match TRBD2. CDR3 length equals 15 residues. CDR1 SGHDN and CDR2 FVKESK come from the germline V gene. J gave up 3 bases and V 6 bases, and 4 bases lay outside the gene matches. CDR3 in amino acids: CASRPGTSGSYEQYF. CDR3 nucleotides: TGTGCCAGCAGGCCCGGGACTAGCGGGAGCTACGAGCAGTACTTC.

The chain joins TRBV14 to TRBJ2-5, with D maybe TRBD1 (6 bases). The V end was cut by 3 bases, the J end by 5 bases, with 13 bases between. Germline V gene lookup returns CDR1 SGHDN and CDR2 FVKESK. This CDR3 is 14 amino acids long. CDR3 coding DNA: TGTGCCAGCAGCCACCGGGCCACAGGGGAGACCCAGTACTTC. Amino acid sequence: CASSHRATGETQYF.

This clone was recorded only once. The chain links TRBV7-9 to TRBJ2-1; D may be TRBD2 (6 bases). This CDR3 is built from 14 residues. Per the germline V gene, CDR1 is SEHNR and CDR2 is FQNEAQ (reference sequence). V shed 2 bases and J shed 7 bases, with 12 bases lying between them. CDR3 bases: TGTGCCAGCAGCTTAAGGTTAGCGGAAAATGAGCAGTTCTTC. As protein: CASSLRLAENEQFF.

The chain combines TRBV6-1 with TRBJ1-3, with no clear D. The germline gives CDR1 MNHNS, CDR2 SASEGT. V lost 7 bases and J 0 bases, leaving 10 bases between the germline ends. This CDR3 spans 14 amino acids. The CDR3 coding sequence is TGTGCCAGCACTGACCCGTTCTCTGGAAACACCATATATTTT. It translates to CASTDPFSGNTIYF.

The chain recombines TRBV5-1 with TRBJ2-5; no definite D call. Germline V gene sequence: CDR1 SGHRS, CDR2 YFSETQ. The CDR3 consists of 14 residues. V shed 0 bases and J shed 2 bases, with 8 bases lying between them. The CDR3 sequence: CASSLGHPQETQYF. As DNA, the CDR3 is TGCGCCAGCAGCTTGGGACATCCACAAGAGACCCAGTACTTC.

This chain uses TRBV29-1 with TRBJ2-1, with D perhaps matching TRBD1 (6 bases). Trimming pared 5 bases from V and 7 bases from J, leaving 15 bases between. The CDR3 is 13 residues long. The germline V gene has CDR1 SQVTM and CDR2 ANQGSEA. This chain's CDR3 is CSVPGQRVNEQFF. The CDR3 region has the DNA TGCAGCGTTCCGGGACAAAGAGTGAATGAGCAGTTCTTC.

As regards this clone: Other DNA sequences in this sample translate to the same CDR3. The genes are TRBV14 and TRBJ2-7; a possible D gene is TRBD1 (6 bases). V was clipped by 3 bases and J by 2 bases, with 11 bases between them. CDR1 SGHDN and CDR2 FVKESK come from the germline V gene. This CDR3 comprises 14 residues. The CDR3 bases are TGTGCCAGCAGCCAGGACAGAGTAACCTACGAGCAGTACTTC. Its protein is CASSQDRVTYEQYF.

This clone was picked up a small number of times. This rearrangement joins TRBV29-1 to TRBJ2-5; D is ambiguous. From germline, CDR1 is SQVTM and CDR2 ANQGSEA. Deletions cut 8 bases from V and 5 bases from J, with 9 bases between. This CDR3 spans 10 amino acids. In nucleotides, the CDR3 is TGCAGCTTCCGGTCGGAGACCCAGTACTTC. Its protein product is CSFRSETQYF.

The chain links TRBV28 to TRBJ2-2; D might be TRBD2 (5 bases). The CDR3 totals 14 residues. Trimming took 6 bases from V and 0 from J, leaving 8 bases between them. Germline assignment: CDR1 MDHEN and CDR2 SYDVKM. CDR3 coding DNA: TGTGCCAGCAGGAGCGGAGCGAACACCGGGGAGCTGTTTTTT. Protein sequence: CASRSGANTGELFF.

CDR3 protein: CASSPWTGEITYNEQFF. The DNA of the CDR3 is TGCGCCAGCAGCCCATGGACTGGGGAAATAACCTACAATGAGCAGTTCTTC. The chain uses TRBV5-1 and TRBJ2-1, with D maybe TRBD2 (5 bases). Germline-derived CDR1 and CDR2 are SGHRS and YFSETQ. The CDR3 has 17 amino acids. Trimming shortened V by 4 bases and J by 2 bases, and 19 bases separated the two germline ends.

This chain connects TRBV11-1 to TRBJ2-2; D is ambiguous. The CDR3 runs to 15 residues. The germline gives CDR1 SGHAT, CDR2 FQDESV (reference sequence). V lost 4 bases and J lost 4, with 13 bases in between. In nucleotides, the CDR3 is TGTGCCAGCAGCTCTCTTTTAGAAGCCACCGGGGAGCTGTTTTTT. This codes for CASSSLLEATGELFF.

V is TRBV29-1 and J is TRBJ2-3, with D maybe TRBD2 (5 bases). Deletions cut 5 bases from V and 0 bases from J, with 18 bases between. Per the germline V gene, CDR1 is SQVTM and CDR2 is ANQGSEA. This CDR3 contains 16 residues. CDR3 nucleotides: TGCAGCGTTAGAGGGTCGGCAGGTACTAGCACAGATACGCAGTATTTT. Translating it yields CSVRGSAGTSTDTQYF.

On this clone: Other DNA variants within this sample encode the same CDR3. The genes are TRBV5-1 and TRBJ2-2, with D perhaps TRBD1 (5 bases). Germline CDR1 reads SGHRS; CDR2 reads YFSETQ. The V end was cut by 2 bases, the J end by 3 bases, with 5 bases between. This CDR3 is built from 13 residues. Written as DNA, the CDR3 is TGCGCCAGCAGCTTAGGGGACACCGGGGAGCTGTTTTTT. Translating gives CASSLGDTGELFF.